This T cell receptor (beta chain) was recovered during a study of blood T cell repertoires in COVID-19 (dated by TCRdb to 2018 to 2020). Background on the whole study: ImmuneRACE Cohort 3 recovered participants were defined by two consecutive negative NP/OP PCR tests, healthcare professional clearance, or symptom resolution. Samples from collaborators originated in the United States, Italy and Spain and spanned both the acute and convalescent phases of COVID-19. The samples were drawn from the first 160 participants of the ongoing ImmuneRACE study and from 1,254 subjects provided by 6 global collaborators. Deeply sampled blood TCRbeta repertoires from subjects exposed to, actively infected with, or recovered from COVID-19 were included in the dataset. The prospective study material was composed of cDNA or gDNA derived from T cells, B-cell-depleted T cells, or PBMCs. The repertoires were made available in a free public database intended to serve as a resource for research on the immune response to SARS-CoV-2. Nearly every sample came with metadata listing a de-identified subject ID, COVID-19 status, age in years and sex. Where HLA class I and class II types were available, the types were taken from metadata supplied by the sample provider, not from assay-based typing.

Findings and caveats that apply to the study as a whole: How much clinical and demographic metadata was included differed by source and by participant, and the metadata was provided uncurated.

In the case of this clone: The antigen this receptor binds is unknown. Base qualities are not at hand, and no much larger clone is one base apart.

TCRbeta CDR3 regions were amplified from genomic DNA using the immunoSEQ Assay, a bias-controlled multiplex PCR. Turning to the authors' computational methods: The number of nucleated cells in each sample was estimated from the amplification of reference gene primers within the assay. To quantify the absolute abundance of each unique TCRbeta CDR3 rearrangement, sequence reads were collapsed and filtered. For each sample, productive Simpson clonality was calculated as the square root of Simpson's diversity index over productive rearrangements. TCRdb took over this immuneACCESS table, retaining in-frame rearrangements with V and J assigned. Such tables are incomplete; in checked studies, under half of the missing clones stem from an unresolved V gene, and the remainder is unexplained. V, J and clone size derive from that table, while D and trimming were established from the DNA sequence. The sample table records roughly 340,000 clones; about 90% of these occur just once. Around 2% of the sample is in the top ten clones.

Participants in the prospective study were aged about 18 to 89 years, lived in about two dozen United States geographic areas, and enrolled through a virtual design. In the prospective study, participants were assigned to cohorts based on the clinical history participants reported in a screening survey and a study questionnaire. Each participant in the prospective study had whole blood, serum and a nasopharyngeal or oropharyngeal swab collected by mobile phlebotomists. Additional blood draws and questionnaires over an approximately 2-month period could optionally be provided by prospective study participants. Blood samples from the prospective study were shipped frozen or at room temperature prior to DNA extraction. Reading from cysteine to phenylalanine, the CDR3 counts 16 amino acids. The sequence is cut down to CDR3 DNA, 48 bases in frame from base 1. CDR1 and CDR2 are read off the germline V gene as SNHLY and FYNNEI. V ends up 5 bases short and J 6 bases short, with an unmatched junction base count of 10.

The chain is encoded by TRBV2 joined to TRBJ2-1; 10 nucleotides in the junction match TRBD2. The receptor was isolated from a man aged 35 to 55 in a cohort exposed to, infected with or recovered from COVID-19 (not recorded which). Sequenced sample: PBMCs or T cells enriched from blood (not recorded which). Here the CDR3 is given as CASSQTSGRALNEQFF. The DNA is TGTGCCAGCAGTCAGACGAGCGGGAGGGCCCTCAATGAGCAGTTCTTC. The variable domain in full, with residues beyond the CDR3 obtained from the reference TRBV2 and TRBJ2-1 genes, is EPEVTQTPSHQVTQMGQEVILRCVPISNHLYFYWYRQILGQKVEFLVSFYNNEISEKSEIFDDQFSVERPDGSNFTLKIRSTKLEDSAMYFCASSQTSGRALNEQFFGPGTRLTVL.